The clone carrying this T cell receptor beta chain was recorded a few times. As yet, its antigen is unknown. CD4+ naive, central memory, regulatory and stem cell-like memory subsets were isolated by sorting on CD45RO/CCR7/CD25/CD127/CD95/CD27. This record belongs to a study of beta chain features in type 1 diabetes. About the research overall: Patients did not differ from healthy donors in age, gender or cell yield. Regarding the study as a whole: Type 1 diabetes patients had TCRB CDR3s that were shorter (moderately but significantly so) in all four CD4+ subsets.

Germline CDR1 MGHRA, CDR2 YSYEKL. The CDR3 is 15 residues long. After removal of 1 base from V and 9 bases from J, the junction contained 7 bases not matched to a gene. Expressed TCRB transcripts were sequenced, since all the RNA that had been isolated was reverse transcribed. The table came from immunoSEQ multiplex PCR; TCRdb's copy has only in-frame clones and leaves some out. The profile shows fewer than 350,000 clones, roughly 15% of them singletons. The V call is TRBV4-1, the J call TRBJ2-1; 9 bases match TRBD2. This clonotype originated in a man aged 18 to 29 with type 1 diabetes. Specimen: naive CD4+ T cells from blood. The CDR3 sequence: CASSQVGGRAVEQFF. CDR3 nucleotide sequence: TGCGCCAGCAGCCAAGTCGGCGGGAGGGCCGTTGAGCAGTTCTTC.